A selection of T cell receptor beta chains follows, all from one sample in a study of spatial heterogeneity in lung cancer. TCRdb ran MiXCR on the 5' RACE reads and lists one entry per CDR3 protein. The sample lists roughly 10,000 distinct CDR3 sequences, approximately 10% occurring once. This sample comprised lung tumor tissue, obtained at surgery. These receptors were collected from a female donor with early-stage non-small cell lung cancer. Both conserved end residues are trimmed from each CDR3. The order of the fields is clone size, J gene, V gene, CDR3 protein. Clone size is given for some rows only: seen once, a few or many times, or a class if the clone is expanded.

NA	TRBJ2-3	TRBV29-1	SVDVLEGDTQY
many	TRBJ2-7	TRBV7-9	ASSLSDAVQY
NA	TRBJ2-1	TRBV28	ASSSLAGGLNEQF
NA	TRBJ1-1	TRBV5-1	ASSNGPGTEAF
few	TRBJ1-2	TRBV7-2	ASSFWTGTHGYT
medium-sized	TRBJ2-2	TRBV15	ATSWLTNTGELF
few	TRBJ1-6	TRBV2	ASDWDSSYNSPLH
medium-sized	TRBJ2-7	TRBV7-2	ASSLNPGQGEQY
many	TRBJ2-1	TRBV2	ASSGSGGAMF
medium-sized	TRBJ1-5	TRBV25-1	ASSEPTGGNQPQH
few	TRBJ2-1	TRBV2	ASSFTSNEQF
many	TRBJ1-5	TRBV19	ASSMGTGVTLVQPQH